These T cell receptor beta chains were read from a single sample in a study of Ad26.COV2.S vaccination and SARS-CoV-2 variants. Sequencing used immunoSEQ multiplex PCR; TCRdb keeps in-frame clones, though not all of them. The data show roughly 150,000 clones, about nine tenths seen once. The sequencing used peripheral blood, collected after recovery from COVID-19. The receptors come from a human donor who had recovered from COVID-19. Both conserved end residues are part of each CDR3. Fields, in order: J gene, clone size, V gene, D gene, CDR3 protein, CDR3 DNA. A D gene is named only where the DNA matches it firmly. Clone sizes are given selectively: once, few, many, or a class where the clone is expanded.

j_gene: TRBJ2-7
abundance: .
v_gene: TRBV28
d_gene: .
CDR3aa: CASSKSQGYEQYF
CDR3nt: TGTGCCAGCAGCAAATCCCAGGGCTACGAGCAGTACTTC

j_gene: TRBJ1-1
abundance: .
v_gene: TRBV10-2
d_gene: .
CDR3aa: CASIEGRAEAFF
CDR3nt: TGCGCCAGCATTGAGGGTAGAGCTGAAGCTTTCTTT

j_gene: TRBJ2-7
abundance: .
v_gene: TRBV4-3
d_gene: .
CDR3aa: CASSQDPVSNRYF
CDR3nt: TGCGCCAGCAGCCAAGATCCTGTATCGAATCGGTACTTC

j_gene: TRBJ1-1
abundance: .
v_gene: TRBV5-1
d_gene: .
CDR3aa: CASSLTGGNTEAFF
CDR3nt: TGCGCCAGCAGCTTGACCGGGGGCAACACTGAAGCTTTCTTT

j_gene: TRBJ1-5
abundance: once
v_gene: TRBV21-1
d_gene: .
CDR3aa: CAMTSTHF
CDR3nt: TGTGCCATGACAAGTACGCATTTT

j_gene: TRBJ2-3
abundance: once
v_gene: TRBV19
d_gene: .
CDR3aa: CASSDRASTDTQYF
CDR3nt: TGTGCCAGTAGTGATCGGGCTAGCACAGATACGCAGTATTTT

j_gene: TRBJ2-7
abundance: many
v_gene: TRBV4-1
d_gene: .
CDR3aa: CASSQAGAYEQYF
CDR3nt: TGCGCCAGCAGCCAGGCGGGTGCCTACGAGCAGTACTTC

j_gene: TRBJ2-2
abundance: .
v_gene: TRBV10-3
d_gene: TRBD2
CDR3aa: CAISEMTSGPGGELFF
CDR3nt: TGTGCCATCAGTGAGATGACTAGCGGGCCCGGCGGGGAGCTGTTTTTT

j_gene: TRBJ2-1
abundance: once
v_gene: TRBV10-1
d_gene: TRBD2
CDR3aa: CASSEAGGFHDNEQFF
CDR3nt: TGCGCCAGCAGTGAGGCGGGGGGATTCCATGACAATGAGCAGTTCTTC

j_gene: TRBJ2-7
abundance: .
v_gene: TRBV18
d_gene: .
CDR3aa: CASSPQTAAYEQYF
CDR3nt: TGTGCCAGCTCACCCCAGACAGCGGCCTACGAGCAGTACTTC

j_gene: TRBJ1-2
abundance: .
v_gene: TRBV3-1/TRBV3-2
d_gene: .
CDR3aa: CASSQWLGNYGYTF
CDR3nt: TGTGCCAGCAGCCAATGGCTGGGAAACTATGGCTACACCTTC

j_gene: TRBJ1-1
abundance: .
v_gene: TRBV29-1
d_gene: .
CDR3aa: CSVEEPKTLNTEAFF
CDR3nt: TGCAGCGTTGAAGAACCCAAGACCTTGAACACTGAAGCTTTCTTT

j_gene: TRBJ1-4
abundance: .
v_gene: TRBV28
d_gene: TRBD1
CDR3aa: CASSLRDREYFFEKLFF
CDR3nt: TGTGCCAGCAGTTTAAGGGACAGGGAGTATTTTTTTGAAAAACTGTTTTTT

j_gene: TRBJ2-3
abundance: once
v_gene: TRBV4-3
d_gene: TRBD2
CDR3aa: CASSQGAGDTDTQYF
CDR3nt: TGCGCCAGCAGCCAAGGGGCGGGGGACACAGATACGCAGTATTTT

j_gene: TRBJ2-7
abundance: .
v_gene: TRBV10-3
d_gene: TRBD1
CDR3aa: CAISETGQGSYEQYF
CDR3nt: TGTGCCATCAGTGAGACTGGACAGGGTAGCTACGAGCAGTACTTC

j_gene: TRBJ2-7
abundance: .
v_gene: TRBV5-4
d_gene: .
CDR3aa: CASSLGDEQYF
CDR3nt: TGTGCCAGCAGCCTCGGGGATGAGCAGTACTTC

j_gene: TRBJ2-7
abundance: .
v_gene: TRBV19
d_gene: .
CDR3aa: CASSIVLGQDRRYEQYF
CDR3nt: TGTGCCAGTAGTATAGTTTTGGGACAAGACCGACGCTACGAGCAGTACTTC

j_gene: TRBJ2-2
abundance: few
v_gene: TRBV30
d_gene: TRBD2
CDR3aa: CASSGGSTGELFF
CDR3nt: TGTGCCTCCTCGGGGGGGAGCACCGGGGAGCTGTTTTTT

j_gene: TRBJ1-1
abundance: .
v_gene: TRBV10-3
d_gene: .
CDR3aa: CAISVSGMNTEAFF
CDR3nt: TGTGCCATCAGTGTATCCGGCATGAACACTGAAGCTTTCTTT

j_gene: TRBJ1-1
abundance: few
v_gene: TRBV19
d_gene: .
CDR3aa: CASTEGPMNTEAFF
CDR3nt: TGTGCCAGTACTGAGGGACCTATGAACACTGAAGCTTTCTTT

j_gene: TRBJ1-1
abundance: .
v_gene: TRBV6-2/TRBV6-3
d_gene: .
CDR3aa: CASSNDQRHTEAFF
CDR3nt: TGTGCCAGCAGTAACGACCAGAGGCACACTGAAGCTTTCTTT

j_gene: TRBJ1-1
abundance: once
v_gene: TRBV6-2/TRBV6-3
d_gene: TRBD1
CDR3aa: CASSPDRGTEAFF
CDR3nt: TGTGCCAGCAGTCCCGACAGGGGGACTGAAGCTTTCTTT

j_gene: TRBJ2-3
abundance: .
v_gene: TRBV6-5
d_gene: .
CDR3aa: CASNHGQPSTDTQYF
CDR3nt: TGTGCCAGCAACCATGGACAGCCTAGCACAGATACGCAGTATTTT

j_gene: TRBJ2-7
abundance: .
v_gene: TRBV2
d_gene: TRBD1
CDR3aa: CASTRDRVYEQYF
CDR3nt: TGTGCCAGCACCCGGGACAGGGTCTACGAGCAGTACTTC

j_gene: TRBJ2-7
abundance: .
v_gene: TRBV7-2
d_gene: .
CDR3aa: CASSVEGEGEQYF
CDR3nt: TGTGCCAGCAGCGTCGAGGGGGAGGGTGAGCAGTACTTC

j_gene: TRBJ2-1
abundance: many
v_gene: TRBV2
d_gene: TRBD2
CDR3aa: CASSDPAGGLNEQFF
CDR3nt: TGTGCCAGCAGTGACCCAGCGGGGGGGCTTAATGAGCAGTTCTTC